The clone carrying this TCR beta chain was detected a few times. Its antigen is not known. The data derive from a study of T cell responses to AZD1222 COVID-19 vaccine. Whole-study results and caveats: Spike-specific TCR breadth and depth rose after two AZD1222 doses.

Clones were sequenced by immunoSEQ multiplex PCR, and TCRdb holds only the in-frame ones, with some missing. Among more than 85,000 clones listed, 88% were seen once. Source: peripheral blood, taken on day 0 of MenACWY control vaccination. The source is an adult in good health.

CDR3 coding DNA: TGCAGCGTTGGGGGTATAGGGGTGGGTTCTGGCTACACCTTC. Translation: CSVGGIGVGSGYTF. V gene TRBV29-1 combines with J gene TRBJ1-2; D may be TRBD1 (5 bases). Trimming left V 4 bases short and J 7 bases short, with 19 bases between. This CDR3 is built from 14 residues. Germline V gene lookup returns CDR1 SQVTM and CDR2 ANQGSEA.